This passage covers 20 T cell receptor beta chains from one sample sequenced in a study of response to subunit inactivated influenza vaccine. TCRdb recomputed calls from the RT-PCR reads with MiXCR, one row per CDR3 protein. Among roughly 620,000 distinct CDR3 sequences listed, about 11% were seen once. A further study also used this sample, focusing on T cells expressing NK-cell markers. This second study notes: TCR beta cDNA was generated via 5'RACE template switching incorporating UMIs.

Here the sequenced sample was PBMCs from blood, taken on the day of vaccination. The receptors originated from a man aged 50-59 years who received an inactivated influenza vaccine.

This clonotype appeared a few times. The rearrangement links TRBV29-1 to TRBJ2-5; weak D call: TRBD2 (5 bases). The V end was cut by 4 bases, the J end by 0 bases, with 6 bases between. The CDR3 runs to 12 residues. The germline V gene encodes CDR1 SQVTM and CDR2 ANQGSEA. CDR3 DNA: TGCAGCGTTGGGGAGTACCAAGAGACCCAGTACTTC. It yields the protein CSVGEYQETQYF.

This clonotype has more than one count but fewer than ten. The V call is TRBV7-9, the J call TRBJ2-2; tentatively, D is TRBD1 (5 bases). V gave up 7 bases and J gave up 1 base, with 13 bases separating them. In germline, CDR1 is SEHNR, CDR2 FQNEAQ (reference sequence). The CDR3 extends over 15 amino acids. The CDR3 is CASTTRVENTGELFF. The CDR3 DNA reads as TGTGCCAGCACCACCAGGGTTGAGAACACCGGGGAGCTGTTTTTT.

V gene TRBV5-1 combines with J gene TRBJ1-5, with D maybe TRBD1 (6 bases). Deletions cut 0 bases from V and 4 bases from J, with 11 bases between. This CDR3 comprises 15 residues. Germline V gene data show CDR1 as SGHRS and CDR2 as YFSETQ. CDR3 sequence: CASSLDGQKNQPQHF. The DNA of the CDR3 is TGCGCCAGCAGCTTGGATGGACAGAAAAATCAGCCCCAGCATTTT. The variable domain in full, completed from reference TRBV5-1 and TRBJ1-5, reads KAGVTQTPRYLIKTRGQQVTLSCSPISGHRSVSWYQQTPGQGLQFLFEYFSETQRNKGNFPGRFSGRQFSNSRSEMNVSTLELGDSALYLCASSLDGQKNQPQHFGDGTRLSIL.

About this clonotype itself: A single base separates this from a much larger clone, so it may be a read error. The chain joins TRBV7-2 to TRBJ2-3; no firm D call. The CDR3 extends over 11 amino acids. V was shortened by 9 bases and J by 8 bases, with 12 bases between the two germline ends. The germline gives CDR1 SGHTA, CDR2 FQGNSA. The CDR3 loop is CARSPERTQYF. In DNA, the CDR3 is TGTGCCAGAAGCCCCGAGCGTACGCAGTATTTT. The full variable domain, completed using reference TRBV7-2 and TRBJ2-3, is GAGVSQSPSNKVTEKGKDVELRCDPISGHTALYWYRQSLGQGLEFLIYFQGNSAPDKSGLPSDRFSAERTGGSVSTLTIQRTQQEDSAVYLCARSPERTQYFGPGTRLTVL.

CDR3 DNA sequence: TGTGCCAGCAGTCCACCTACAGGGACCATGACCTACAATGAGCAGTTCTTC. This sequence encodes CASSPPTGTMTYNEQFF. The V and J genes are TRBV12-3 or TRBV12-4 and TRBJ2-1; maybe TRBD1 (6 bases). This CDR3 has 17 amino acids. With 5 bases removed from V and 2 bases from J, the gap between germline ends came to 19 bases.

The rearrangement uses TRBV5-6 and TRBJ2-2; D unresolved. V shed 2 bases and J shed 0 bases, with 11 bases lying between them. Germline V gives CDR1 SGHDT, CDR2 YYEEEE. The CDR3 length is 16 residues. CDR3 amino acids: CASSFMQRSNTGELFF. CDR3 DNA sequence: TGTGCCAGCAGCTTCATGCAACGATCGAACACCGGGGAGCTGTTTTTT. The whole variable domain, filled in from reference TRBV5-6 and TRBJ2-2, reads DAGVTQSPTHLIKTRGQQVTLRCSPKSGHDTVSWYQQALGQGPQFIFQYYEEEERQRGNFPDRFSGHQFPNYSSELNVNALLLGDSALYLCASSFMQRSNTGELFFGEGSRLTVL.

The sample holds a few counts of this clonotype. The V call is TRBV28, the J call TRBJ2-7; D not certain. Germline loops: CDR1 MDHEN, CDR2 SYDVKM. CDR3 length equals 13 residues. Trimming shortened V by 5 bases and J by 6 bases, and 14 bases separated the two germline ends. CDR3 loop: CASSPIGPPEQYF. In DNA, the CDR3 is TGTGCCAGCAGTCCCATTGGCCCACCCGAGCAGTACTTC.

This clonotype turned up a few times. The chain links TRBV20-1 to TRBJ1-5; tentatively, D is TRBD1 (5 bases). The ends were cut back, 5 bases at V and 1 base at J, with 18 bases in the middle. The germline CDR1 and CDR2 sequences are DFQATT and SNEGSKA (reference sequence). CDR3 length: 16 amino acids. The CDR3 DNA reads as TGCAGTGCTCAGATTTCGGGGTGGGGGAGCAATCAGCCCCAGCATTTT. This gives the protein CSAQISGWGSNQPQHF.

Here the CDR3 reads CASSFPPAGVLNEQFF. The DNA for the CDR3 is TGTGCCAGCAGCTTCCCTCCGGCGGGAGTTTTGAATGAGCAGTTCTTC. This chain links TRBV7-9 with TRBJ2-1; 7 nucleotides align to TRBD2. Germline CDR1 SEHNR, CDR2 FQNEAQ (reference sequence). CDR3 size: 16 residues. V shed 3 bases and J 7 bases; nucleotides not matched to a gene: 12.

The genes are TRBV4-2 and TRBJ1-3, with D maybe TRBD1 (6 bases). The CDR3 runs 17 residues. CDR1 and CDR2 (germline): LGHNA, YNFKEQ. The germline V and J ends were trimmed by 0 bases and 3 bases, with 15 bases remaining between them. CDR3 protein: CASSQDETGRSGNTIYF. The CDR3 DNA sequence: TGTGCCAGCAGCCAAGATGAAACAGGGAGGAGTGGAAACACCATATATTTT.

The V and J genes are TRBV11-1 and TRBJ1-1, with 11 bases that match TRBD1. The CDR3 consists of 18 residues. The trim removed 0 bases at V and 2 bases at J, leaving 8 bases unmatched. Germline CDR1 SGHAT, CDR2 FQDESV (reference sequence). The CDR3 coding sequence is TGTGCCAGCAGCTTAGCAAGGGGACAGGGGGGGAGCAACACTGAAGCTTTCTTT. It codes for CASSLARGQGGSNTEAFF.

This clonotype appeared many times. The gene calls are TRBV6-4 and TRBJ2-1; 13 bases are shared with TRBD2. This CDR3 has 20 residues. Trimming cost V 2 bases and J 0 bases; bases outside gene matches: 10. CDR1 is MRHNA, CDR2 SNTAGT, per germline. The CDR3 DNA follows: TGTGCCAGCAGTGACAGGACTAGCGGGGGCCCTATTAGCTCCTACAATGAGCAGTTCTTC. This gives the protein CASSDRTSGGPISSYNEQFF.

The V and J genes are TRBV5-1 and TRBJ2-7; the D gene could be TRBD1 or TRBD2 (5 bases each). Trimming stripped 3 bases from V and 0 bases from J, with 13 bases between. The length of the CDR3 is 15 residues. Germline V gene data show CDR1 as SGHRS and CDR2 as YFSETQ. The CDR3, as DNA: TGCGCCAGCAGCTACGGACACACTAGCTCCTACGAGCAGTACTTC. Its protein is CASSYGHTSSYEQYF.

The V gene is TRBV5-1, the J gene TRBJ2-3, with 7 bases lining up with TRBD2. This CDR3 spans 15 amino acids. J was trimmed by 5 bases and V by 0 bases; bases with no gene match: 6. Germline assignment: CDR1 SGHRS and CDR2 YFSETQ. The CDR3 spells CASSLVASGLDTQYF. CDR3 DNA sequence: TGCGCCAGCAGCTTGGTGGCTAGCGGCTTAGATACGCAGTATTTT.

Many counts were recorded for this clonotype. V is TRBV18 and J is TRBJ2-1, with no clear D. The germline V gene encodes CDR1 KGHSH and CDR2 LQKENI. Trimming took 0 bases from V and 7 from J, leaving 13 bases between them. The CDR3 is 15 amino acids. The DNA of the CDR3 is TGTGCCAGCTCACCACCGGTCTCACAGAGAAATGAGCAGTTCTTC. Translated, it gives CASSPPVSQRNEQFF.

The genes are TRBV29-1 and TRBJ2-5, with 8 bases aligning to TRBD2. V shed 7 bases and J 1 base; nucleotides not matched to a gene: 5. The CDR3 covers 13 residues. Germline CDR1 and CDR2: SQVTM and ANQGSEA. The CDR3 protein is CSAGGAVQETQYF. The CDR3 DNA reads TGCAGCGCGGGGGGGGCGGTCCAAGAGACCCAGTACTTC. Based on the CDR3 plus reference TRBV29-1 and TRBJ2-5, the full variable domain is SAVISQKPSRDICQRGTSLTIQCQVDSQVTMMFWYRQQPGQSLTLIATANQGSEATYESGFVIDKFPISRPNLTFSTLTVSNMSPEDSSIYLCSAGGAVQETQYFGPGTRLLVL.

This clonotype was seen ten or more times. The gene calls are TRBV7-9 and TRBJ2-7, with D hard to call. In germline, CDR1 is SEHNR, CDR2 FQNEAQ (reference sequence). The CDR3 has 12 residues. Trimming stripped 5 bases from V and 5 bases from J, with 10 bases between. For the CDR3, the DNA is TGTGCCAGCAGCGTAGACACGAACGAGCAGTACTTC. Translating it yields CASSVDTNEQYF.

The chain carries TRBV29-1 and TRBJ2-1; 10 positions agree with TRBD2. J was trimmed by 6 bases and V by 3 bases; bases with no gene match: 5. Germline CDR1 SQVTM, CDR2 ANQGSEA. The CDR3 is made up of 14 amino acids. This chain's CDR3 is CSVEAGLAINEQFF. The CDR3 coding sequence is TGCAGCGTTGAGGCGGGACTAGCGATCAATGAGCAGTTCTTC.

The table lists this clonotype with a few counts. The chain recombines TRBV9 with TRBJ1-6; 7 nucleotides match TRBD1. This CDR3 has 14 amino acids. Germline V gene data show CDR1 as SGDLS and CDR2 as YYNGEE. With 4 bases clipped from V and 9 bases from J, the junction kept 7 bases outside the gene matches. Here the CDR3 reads CASSPRQGTSPLHF. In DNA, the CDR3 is TGTGCCAGCAGCCCCAGACAGGGTACTTCACCCCTCCACTTT.

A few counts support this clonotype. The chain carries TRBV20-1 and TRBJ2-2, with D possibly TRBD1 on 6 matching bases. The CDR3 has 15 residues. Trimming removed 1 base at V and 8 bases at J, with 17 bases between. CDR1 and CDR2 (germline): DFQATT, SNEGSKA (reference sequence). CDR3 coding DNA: TGCAGTGCTAGAGGAACCCACCTGGGGGCGGGGGAGCTGTTTTTT. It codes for CSARGTHLGAGELFF.